These 20 T cell receptor beta chains were all obtained from the same sample, sequenced in a study of beta chain features in type 1 diabetes. All of the isolated RNA was reverse transcribed, so expressed TCRB transcripts were sequenced. TCRdb's copy holds only in-frame clones and misses some; the assay was immunoSEQ multiplex PCR. In the table there are 45,000 to 60,000 clones, roughly 45% of which are singletons. The antigens these receptors bind are not known. Study conclusions and caveats: Among all four CD4+ subsets, Type 1 diabetes patients had TCRB CDR3s that were moderately but significantly shorter.

Sequencing used stem cell memory CD4+ T cells from blood. All receptors derive from a man between 25 and 39 years old with type 1 diabetes.

This clone was counted once. The rearrangement uses TRBV5-1 and TRBJ2-1; 7 bases match TRBD2. Germline-derived CDR1 and CDR2 are SGHRS and YFSETQ. The CDR3 loop spans 15 amino acids. Trimming removed 7 bases from V and 5 bases from J; junction bases left unmatched: 12. The CDR3 coding sequence is TGCGCCAGCTCCCGGGGGAGGGCCGGGAACAATGAGCAGTTCTTC. Translated, it gives CASSRGRAGNNEQFF. Together with reference TRBV5-1 and TRBJ2-1, the CDR3 gives the full variable domain: KAGVTQTPRYLIKTRGQQVTLSCSPISGHRSVSWYQQTPGQGLQFLFEYFSETQRNKGNFPGRFSGRQFSNSRSEMNVSTLELGDSALYLCASSRGRAGNNEQFFGPGTRLTVL.

The chain combines TRBV28 with TRBJ2-7; 9 bases are shared with TRBD1. The CDR3 is 15 amino acids. With V trimmed by 6 bases and J by 4 bases, 10 bases remained unmatched. Germline assignment: CDR1 MDHEN and CDR2 SYDVKM. The CDR3 DNA reads as TGTGCCAGCAGCCTAGCCGGGACAGGGTCTTACGAGCAGTACTTC. Amino acid sequence: CASSLAGTGSYEQYF.

The rearrangement uses TRBV5-4 and TRBJ2-2, with unresolved D. Trimming took 0 bases from V and 1 from J, leaving 7 bases between them. CDR1 and CDR2 from the germline V gene are SGHNT and YYREEE (reference sequence). The CDR3 sequence is 15 residues long. CDR3 loop: CASSLATRNTGELFF. The CDR3 bases are TGTGCCAGCAGCTTGGCCACGAGGAACACCGGGGAGCTGTTTTTT.

J is TRBJ1-5 and V is TRBV28; D unresolved. The CDR3 loop spans 17 amino acids. V was clipped by 7 bases and J by 4 bases, with 23 bases between them. Germline lookup yields CDR1 MDHEN and CDR2 SYDVKM. CDR3 DNA sequence: TGTGCCAGCACCCGAGGAGTAACCGGGTCCCTAAATCAGCCCCAGCATTTT. It is translated as CASTRGVTGSLNQPQHF.

This rearrangement joins TRBV15 to TRBJ2-3; the match to TRBD1 covers 8 bases. This CDR3 is 15 amino acids long. CDR1 and CDR2 from the germline V gene are LNHNV and YYDKDF (reference sequence). J gave up 2 bases and V 3 bases, and 4 bases lay outside the gene matches. The CDR3 region has the DNA TGTGCCACCAGCAGGGGGACAGGCTTCACAGATACGCAGTATTTT. Its translation is CATSRGTGFTDTQYF.

The chain links TRBV28 to TRBJ2-1; the D is unclear. The CDR3 has 13 amino acids. Looked up from germline, CDR1 is MDHEN and CDR2 is SYDVKM. Trimming took off 6 bases at V and 9 bases at J, with 15 bases between the two ends. The CDR3 sequence: CASRGLLFSEQFF. The CDR3 bases are TGTGCCAGCAGGGGCTTACTCTTTTCTGAGCAGTTCTTC.

The chain employs TRBV5-1 and TRBJ1-1; TRBD1 is a possible D gene (6 bases). The CDR3 contains 15 residues. Per the germline V gene, CDR1 is SGHRS and CDR2 is YFSETQ. V dropped 1 base and J dropped 1 base, with 11 bases sitting between them. In DNA form, the CDR3 reads TGCGCCAGCAGCTTGACAGGGAGACAGAACACTGAAGCTTTCTTT. As protein: CASSLTGRQNTEAFF.

This rearrangement joins TRBV5-1 to TRBJ2-3, with 8 bases fitting TRBD2. The J segment lost 0 bases and the V segment lost 4 bases, leaving 10 bases of the junction unmatched. Germline V lookup: CDR1 SGHRS, CDR2 YFSETQ. There are 17 residues in the CDR3. The CDR3 here is CASSPGASSGSTDTQYF. As DNA, the CDR3 is TGCGCCAGCAGCCCCGGCGCCTCTAGCGGGAGCACAGATACGCAGTATTTT.

This clone was counted only a few times. The rearrangement links TRBV4-2 to TRBJ2-3; TRBD1 agrees at 9 bases. Germline V gives CDR1 LGHNA, CDR2 YNFKEQ. V was pared by 3 bases and J by 5 bases, with 6 bases of the junction left unmatched. This CDR3 has 15 residues. The CDR3 DNA sequence: TGTGCCAGCAGCCAGGACAGGGGACTGGGAGATACGCAGTATTTT. Translating gives CASSQDRGLGDTQYF.

The chain uses TRBV9 and TRBJ2-3; D is perhaps TRBD1 (6 bases). Per germline, CDR1 SGDLS and CDR2 YYNGEE. The CDR3 extends over 18 amino acids. Deletions cut 0 bases from V and 1 base from J, with 18 bases between. The CDR3 region is CASSVGQQGTGGTDTQYF. CDR3 sequence (DNA): TGTGCCAGCAGCGTAGGGCAACAGGGAACGGGTGGCACAGATACGCAGTATTTT.

This chain uses TRBV18 with TRBJ2-2, with TRBD2 matching 9 bases. Germline V gives CDR1 KGHSH, CDR2 LQKENI. This CDR3 spans 17 amino acids. J gave up 7 bases and V 2 bases, and 11 bases lay outside the gene matches. CDR3 DNA: TGTGCCAGCTCACCATCCCAAGCGGGAGGATTAAACGGGGAGCTGTTTTTT. Translated, it gives CASSPSQAGGLNGELFF.

This chain uses TRBV27 with TRBJ2-7; D is possibly TRBD1 (6 bases). Per germline, CDR1 MNHEY and CDR2 SMNVEV (reference sequence). V gave up 3 bases and J gave up 4 bases, with 13 bases separating them. The CDR3 has 14 amino acids. CDR3 bases: TGTGCCAGCAGTTTGGCGGACAGCGCATACGAGCAGTACTTC. It specifies CASSLADSAYEQYF.

The J gene is TRBJ2-3, the V gene TRBV5-1; 8 bases fit TRBD1. V lost 4 bases and J lost 4; bases outside the gene matches: 8. CDR1 and CDR2 from the germline V gene are SGHRS and YFSETQ. CDR3 size: 15 residues. CDR3 coding DNA: TGCGCCAGCAGCCCTACAGGGGGTGGCGCAGATACGCAGTATTTT. It yields the protein CASSPTGGGADTQYF.

The CDR3 is CASQQGAYNEQFF. CDR3 DNA sequence: TGTGCCAGTCAACAGGGGGCCTACAATGAGCAGTTCTTC. The V and J genes are TRBV6-5 and TRBJ2-1; TRBD1 matches 8 bases. This CDR3 is built from 13 residues. Germline V gene sequence: CDR1 MNHEY, CDR2 SVGAGI. Trimming removed 9 bases from V and 2 bases from J; junction bases left unmatched: 3.

The table lists this clone with a few counts. This chain joins TRBV5-6 and TRBJ2-5, with D perhaps TRBD2 (6 bases). V lost 4 bases and J 1 base, leaving 11 bases between the germline ends. Germline V gives CDR1 SGHDT, CDR2 YYEEEE. This CDR3 region has 14 residues. The CDR3 DNA reads TGTGCCAGCAGCCTTAGCGGAGCCCAAGAGACCCAGTACTTC. Amino acids: CASSLSGAQETQYF.

The gene calls are TRBV20-1 and TRBJ2-3; D not certain. Trimming left V 6 bases short and J 4 bases short, with 8 bases between. Germline loops: CDR1 DFQATT, CDR2 SNEGSKA (reference sequence). CDR3 length: 11 amino acids. In DNA, the CDR3 is TGCAGTGCCCTTCGGGCAGATACGCAGTATTTT. Protein sequence: CSALRADTQYF.

This chain joins TRBV5-6 and TRBJ2-1; 8 positions agree with TRBD2. The CDR3 has 18 amino acids. Germline CDR1 and CDR2: SGHDT and YYEEEE. V dropped 1 base and J dropped 12; count of bases not matched to a gene: 21. The CDR3 nucleotides are TGTGCCAGCAGCTTGATCGGAGGTAGGGTAGCGGGAAGGTTTCGGCAGTTCTTC. Its protein is CASSLIGGRVAGRFRQFF.

CDR3 in DNA: TGCAGTGCTACCTACTCCTACGAGCAGTACTTC. Translating it yields CSATYSYEQYF. The genes are TRBV20-1 and TRBJ2-7; D gene uncertain. V was clipped by 4 bases and J by 0 bases, with 4 bases between them. The V gene's germline CDR1 is DFQATT and CDR2 SNEGSKA (reference sequence). The CDR3 consists of 11 residues.

This chain uses TRBV18 with TRBJ1-5, with a tentative D call TRBD1 (6 bases). The CDR3 length is 15 residues. Germline CDR1 reads KGHSH; CDR2 reads LQKENI. Trimming stripped 3 bases from V and 7 bases from J, with 16 bases between. The CDR3 region is CASSPSGAGDQPQHF. CDR3 bases: TGTGCCAGCTCACCCTCAGGGGCCGGCGACCAGCCCCAGCATTTT. Using reference TRBV18 and TRBJ1-5 for the parts outside the CDR3, the full variable domain is NAGVMQNPRHLVRRRGQEARLRCSPMKGHSHVYWYRQLPEEGLKFMVYLQKENIIDESGMPKERFSAEFPKEGPSILRIQQVVRGDSAAYFCASSPSGAGDQPQHFGDGTRLSIL.

The rearrangement joins TRBV7-6 to TRBJ2-3; 13 nucleotides agree with TRBD2. V was clipped by 5 bases and J by 9 bases; unmatched bases: 11. The CDR3 extends over 16 amino acids. Germline V gives CDR1 SGHVS, CDR2 FNYEAQ. The CDR3 nucleotides read TGTGCCAGCAGCCGAACGGGACTAGCGGGATCCGTCACGCAGTATTTT. Translating it yields CASSRTGLAGSVTQYF.